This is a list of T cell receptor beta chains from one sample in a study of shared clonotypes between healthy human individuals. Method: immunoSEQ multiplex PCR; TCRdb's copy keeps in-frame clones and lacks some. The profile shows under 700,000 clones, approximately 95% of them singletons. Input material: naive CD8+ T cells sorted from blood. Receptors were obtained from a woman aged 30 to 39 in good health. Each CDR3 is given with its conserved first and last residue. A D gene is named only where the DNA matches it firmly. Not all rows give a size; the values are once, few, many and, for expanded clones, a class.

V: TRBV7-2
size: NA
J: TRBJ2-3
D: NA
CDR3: CASSLELADTDTQYF
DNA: TGTGCCAGCAGCTTAGAACTAGCCGACACAGATACGCAGTATTTT

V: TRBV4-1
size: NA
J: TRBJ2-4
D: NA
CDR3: CASSQGGTGLENIQYF
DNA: TGCGCCAGCAGCCAAGGAGGCACAGGTCTGGAAAACATTCAGTACTTC

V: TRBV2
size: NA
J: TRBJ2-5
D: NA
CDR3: CASTGQGGWEQYF
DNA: TGTGCCAGCACAGGTCAGGGGGGCTGGGAGCAGTACTTC

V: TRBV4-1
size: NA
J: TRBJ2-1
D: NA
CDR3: CASSQPDRSGEQFF
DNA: TGCGCCAGCAGCCAGCCGGATAGATCCGGGGAGCAGTTCTTC

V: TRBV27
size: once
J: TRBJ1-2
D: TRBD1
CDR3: CASSLGQGYGYTF
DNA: TGTGCCAGCAGTCTTGGACAGGGCTATGGCTACACCTTC

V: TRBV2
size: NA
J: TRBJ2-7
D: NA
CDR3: CASSEGTEQYF
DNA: TGTGCCAGCAGTGAAGGTACAGAGCAGTACTTC

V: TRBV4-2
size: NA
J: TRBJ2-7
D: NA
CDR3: CASSQYGGSSYEQYF
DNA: TGTGCCAGCAGCCAGTACGGGGGTAGCTCCTACGAGCAGTACTTC

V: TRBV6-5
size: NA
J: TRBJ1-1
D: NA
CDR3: CASSYGSGGDGAFF
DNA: TGTGCCAGCAGTTACGGATCGGGGGGGGACGGAGCTTTCTTT

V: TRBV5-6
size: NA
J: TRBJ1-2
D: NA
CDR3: CASSPGGEGYTF
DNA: TGTGCCAGCAGCCCCGGGGGTGAGGGCTACACCTTC

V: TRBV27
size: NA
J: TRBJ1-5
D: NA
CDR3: CASSSGRIYSGNQPQHF
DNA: TGTGCCAGCAGTTCGGGACGGATCTATAGCGGCAATCAGCCCCAGCATTTT

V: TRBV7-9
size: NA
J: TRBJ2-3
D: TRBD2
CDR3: CASSSDGTSVTDTQYF
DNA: TGTGCCAGCAGCTCGGACGGGACTAGTGTTACTGATACGCAGTATTTT

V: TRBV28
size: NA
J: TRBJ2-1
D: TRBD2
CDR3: CASSPQTSGLTEQFF
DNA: TGTGCCAGCAGTCCCCAGACTAGCGGGTTAACTGAGCAGTTCTTC

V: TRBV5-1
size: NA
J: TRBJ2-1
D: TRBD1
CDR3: CASSWSRDRGDNEQFF
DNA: TGCGCCAGCAGCTGGAGCCGGGACAGGGGTGACAATGAGCAGTTCTTC

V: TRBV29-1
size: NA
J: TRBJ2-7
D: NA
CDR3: CSVTGGASYEQYF
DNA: TGCAGCGTCACCGGGGGCGCCTCCTACGAGCAGTACTTC

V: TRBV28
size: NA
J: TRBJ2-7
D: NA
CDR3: CASSQGPRYEQYF
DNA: TGTGCCAGCAGCCAGGGGCCCCGCTACGAGCAGTACTTC

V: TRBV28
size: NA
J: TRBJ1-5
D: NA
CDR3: CASSFLTSAYQPQHF
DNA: TGTGCCAGCAGTTTCCTCACGAGCGCCTATCAGCCCCAGCATTTT

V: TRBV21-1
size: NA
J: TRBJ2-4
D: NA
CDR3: CASSNNPEVAKNIQYF
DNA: TGTGCCAGCAGCAATAACCCGGAAGTAGCCAAAAACATTCAGTACTTC

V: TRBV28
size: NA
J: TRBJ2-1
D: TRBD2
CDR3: CASSSPGLAENYNEQFF
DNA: TGTGCCAGCAGTTCCCCGGGACTAGCGGAGAACTACAATGAGCAGTTCTTC

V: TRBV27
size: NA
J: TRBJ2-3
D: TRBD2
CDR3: CASSLGTGTSADTQYF
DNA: TGTGCCAGCAGTTTGGGGACCGGGACTAGCGCAGATACGCAGTATTTT

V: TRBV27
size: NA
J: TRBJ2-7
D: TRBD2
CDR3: CASTLLAGESYEQYF
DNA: TGTGCCAGCACCCTACTAGCGGGAGAGAGTTACGAGCAGTACTTC

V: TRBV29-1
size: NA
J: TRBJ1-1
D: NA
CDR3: CSVETRGEGTEAFF
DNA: TGCAGCGTTGAGACACGGGGGGAAGGTACTGAAGCTTTCTTT

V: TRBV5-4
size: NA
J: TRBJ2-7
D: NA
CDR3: CASSLAQAYEQYF
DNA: TGTGCCAGCAGCTTGGCGCAGGCCTACGAGCAGTACTTC

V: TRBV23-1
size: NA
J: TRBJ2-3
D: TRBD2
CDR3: CASSRPSGSGADTQYF
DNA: TGCGCCAGCAGTCGACCTAGCGGGAGTGGGGCAGATACGCAGTATTTT

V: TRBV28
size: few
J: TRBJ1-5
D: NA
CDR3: CASSYYRQASNQPQHF
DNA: TGTGCCAGCAGCTACTACCGACAGGCCAGCAATCAGCCCCAGCATTTT

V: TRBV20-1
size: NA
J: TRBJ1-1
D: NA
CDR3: CSARSGLETFF
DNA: TGCAGTGCACGGAGCGGGTTGGAAACTTTCTTT

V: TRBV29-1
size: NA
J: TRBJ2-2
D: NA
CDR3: CSVEGLRQELFF
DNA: TGCAGCGTTGAGGGATTGCGGCAGGAGCTGTTTTTT